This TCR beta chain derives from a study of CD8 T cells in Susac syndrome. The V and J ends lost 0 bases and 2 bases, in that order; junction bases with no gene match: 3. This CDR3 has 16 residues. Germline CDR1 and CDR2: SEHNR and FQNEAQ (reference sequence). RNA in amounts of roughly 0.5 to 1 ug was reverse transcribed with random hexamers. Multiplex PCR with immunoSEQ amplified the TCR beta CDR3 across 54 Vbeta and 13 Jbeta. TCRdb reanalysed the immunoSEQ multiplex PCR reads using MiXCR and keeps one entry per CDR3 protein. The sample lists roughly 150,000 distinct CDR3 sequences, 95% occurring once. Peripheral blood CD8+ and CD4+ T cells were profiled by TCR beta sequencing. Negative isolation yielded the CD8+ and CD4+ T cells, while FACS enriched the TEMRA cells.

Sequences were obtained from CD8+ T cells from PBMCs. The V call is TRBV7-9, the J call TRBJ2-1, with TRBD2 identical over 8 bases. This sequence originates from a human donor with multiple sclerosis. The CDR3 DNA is TGTGCCAGCAGCTTAGCACTAGCGGTCCCCTACAATGAGCAGTTCTTC. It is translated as CASSLALAVPYNEQFF.